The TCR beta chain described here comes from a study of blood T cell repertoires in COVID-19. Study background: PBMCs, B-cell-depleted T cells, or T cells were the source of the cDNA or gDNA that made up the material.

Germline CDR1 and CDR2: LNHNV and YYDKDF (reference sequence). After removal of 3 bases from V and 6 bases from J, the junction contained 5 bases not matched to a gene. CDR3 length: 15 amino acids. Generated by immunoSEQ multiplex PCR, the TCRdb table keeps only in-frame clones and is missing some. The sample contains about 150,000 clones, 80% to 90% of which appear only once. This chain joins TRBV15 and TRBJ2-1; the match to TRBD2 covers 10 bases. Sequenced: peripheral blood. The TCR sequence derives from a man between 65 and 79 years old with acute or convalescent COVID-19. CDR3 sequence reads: CATSSPGLATNEQFF. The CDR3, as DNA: TGTGCCACCAGCAGCCCGGGACTAGCGACCAATGAGCAGTTCTTC.